Described below is a single T cell receptor beta chain sequence and its context. The antigen remains undetermined. The CDR3 loop spans 13 amino acids. Germline CDR1 reads LGHDT; CDR2 reads YNNKEL (reference sequence). Trimming took 3 bases from V and 6 from J; bases not matched to a gene: 2. This sample was included in a study of T cell responses to AZD1222 COVID-19 vaccine. This table comes from immunoSEQ multiplex PCR, and its TCRdb copy is limited to in-frame clones, with some not included. Counted here are 99,000 or so clones, around nine tenths occurring once; the ten biggest clones make up 3.3%. Findings and limits, study-wide: There were repertoire samples only from the period after the peak T cell response. The breadth and depth of Spike-specific TCRs increased once two AZD1222 doses had been given. Among AZD1222 vaccinees, only five to seven were seropositive at baseline.

Sequencing used peripheral blood, obtained 28 days after the second dose of the MenACWY control vaccine. The source of this sequence is an adult who received the MenACWY meningococcal vaccine as a control. This sequence joins TRBV3-1 (or the pseudogene TRBV3-2) and TRBJ1-2; 9 bases match TRBD1. The CDR3 DNA is TGTGCCAGCAGCCACGGACAGGGGAATGGCTACACCTTC. Protein product: CASSHGQGNGYTF.